Shown below are 23 T cell receptor beta chains from a single sample sequenced in a study of blood T cell repertoires in COVID-19 (dated by TCRdb to 2018 to 2020). Library preparation was by the immunoSEQ multiplex PCR assay. Here the immuneACCESS table is served through TCRdb, limited to in-frame sequences with V and J called. Missing clones are a known gap in these copies; in checked studies unresolved V genes cover under half, and the rest lacks a known reason. The sample has about 270,000 clones on record, about 89% of them singletons. Around 1.6% of the sample is held by the ten biggest clonotypes. The specimen sequenced was peripheral blood. The receptor set was obtained from a woman aged 55 to 70 who had recovered from COVID-19.

This rearrangement joins TRBV28 to TRBJ1-2, with D possibly TRBD1 on 5 matching bases. This CDR3 region has 14 residues. Looked up from germline, CDR1 is MDHEN and CDR2 is SYDVKM. V was trimmed by 5 bases and J by 6 bases, leaving 16 bases between them. CDR3 loop: CASSPLDSLDGYTF. The CDR3 DNA reads as TGTGCCAGCAGTCCCCTCGACAGTTTGGATGGCTACACCTTC.

This CDR3 is CATRPAPGQDSSGANVLTF. As DNA, the CDR3 is TGTGCCACCAGACCAGCCCCGGGACAGGACAGCTCTGGGGCCAACGTCCTGACTTTC. The V call is TRBV15, the J call TRBJ2-6, with 8 bases lining up with TRBD1. CDR1 is LNHNV and CDR2 is YYDKDF in the germline V gene (reference sequence). V was pared by 6 bases and J by 0 bases, with 13 bases of the junction left unmatched. The CDR3 runs 19 residues.

The CDR3 coding sequence is TGTGCCAGCAGCTTAGGGGCGGACAGGGATGGTAACACCATATATTTT. Its protein is CASSLGADRDGNTIYF. This chain links TRBV7-9 with TRBJ1-3; 8 bases fit TRBD1. V trimming: 1 base; J trimming: 7 bases; junction bases outside the gene matches: 9. The CDR3 length is 16 residues. The germline CDR1 and CDR2 sequences are SEHNR and FQNEAQ (reference sequence).

The V call is TRBV10-3, the J call TRBJ2-7; 13 bases map to TRBD2. The length of the CDR3 is 15 residues. Germline trimming cut 2 bases from V and 9 bases from J; bases unmatched to any gene: 7. Germline V gene sequence: CDR1 ENHRY, CDR2 SYGVKD. The CDR3 DNA reads as TGTGCCATCAGTGAGGGGACTAGCGGGGCCCCGGGGCAGTACTTC. Translated, it gives CAISEGTSGAPGQYF.

V and J are TRBV19 and TRBJ2-3; 8 bases fit TRBD1. CDR1 and CDR2 from the germline V gene are LNHDA and SQIVND (reference sequence). This CDR3 is 14 amino acids long. J gave up 2 bases and V 7 bases, and 5 bases lay outside the gene matches. The CDR3 spells CASTRTGNTDTQYF. CDR3 DNA: TGTGCCAGTACCAGGACAGGGAACACAGATACGCAGTATTTT.

This clone was observed a handful of times. J is TRBJ1-5 and V is TRBV7-2, with D tentatively TRBD1 (5 bases). Trimming pared 4 bases from V and 7 bases from J, leaving 17 bases between. The CDR3 extends over 15 amino acids. Germline lookup yields CDR1 SGHTA and CDR2 FQGNSA. The CDR3 DNA reads TGTGCCAGCAGCTCAGCCCGGCAGGGCGTCCAGCCCCAGCATTTT. Encoded protein: CASSSARQGVQPQHF.

This chain links TRBV29-1 with TRBJ1-1, with D tentatively TRBD1 (6 bases). Deletions cut 6 bases from V and 5 bases from J, with 13 bases between. The CDR3 is made up of 12 amino acids. Looked up from germline, CDR1 is SQVTM and CDR2 is ANQGSEA. The CDR3: CSVSQGRTEAFF. The DNA for the CDR3 is TGCAGCGTATCACAGGGAAGGACTGAAGCTTTCTTT. Looking up the rest from reference TRBV29-1 and TRBJ1-1 gives the full variable domain: SAVISQKPSRDICQRGTSLTIQCQVDSQVTMMFWYRQQPGQSLTLIATANQGSEATYESGFVIDKFPISRPNLTFSTLTVSNMSPEDSSIYLCSVSQGRTEAFFGQGTRLTVV.

The V gene is TRBV6-5, the J gene TRBJ2-1, with TRBD1 identical over 9 bases. The CDR3 spans 15 residues. The ends lost 2 bases at V and 8 bases at J; junction bases unmatched: 7. Germline V gene lookup returns CDR1 MNHEY and CDR2 SVGAGI. This CDR3 reads CASSYTTGGFDEQFF. The CDR3 DNA sequence: TGTGCCAGCAGTTACACTACAGGGGGCTTCGATGAGCAGTTCTTC.

The chain employs TRBV5-1 and TRBJ2-1; 10 positions agree with TRBD1. The junction had 9 bases not matched to a gene; V was cut back by 3 bases and J by 6 bases. CDR3 length equals 16 residues. Germline-derived CDR1 and CDR2 are SGHRS and YFSETQ. The CDR3 DNA sequence: TGCGCCAGCAGCTCGGTCCCGGGACAGGGGTTCAATGAGCAGTTCTTC. Protein sequence: CASSSVPGQGFNEQFF.

The chain uses TRBV19 and TRBJ1-5; a possible D gene is TRBD1 (5 bases). The germline V gene encodes CDR1 LNHDA and CDR2 SQIVND (reference sequence). This CDR3 is built from 15 residues. V was shortened by 9 bases and J by 6 bases, with 21 bases between the two germline ends. The CDR3 here is CASKLTGDSGQPQHF. CDR3 coding DNA: TGTGCCAGCAAACTTACGGGGGATTCGGGTCAGCCCCAGCATTTT.

This rearrangement joins TRBV5-8 to TRBJ2-3; D is possibly TRBD1 (5 bases). The CDR3 spans 16 residues. V was clipped by 4 bases and J by 0 bases, with 15 bases between them. The V gene's germline CDR1 is SGHTS and CDR2 YDEGEE. CDR3 residues: CASSLVWGASTDTQYF. CDR3 bases: TGTGCCAGCAGCCTGGTGTGGGGCGCTAGCACAGATACGCAGTATTTT.

V gene TRBV5-1 combines with J gene TRBJ1-2; the D is unclear. V gave up 0 bases and J gave up 3 bases, with 6 bases separating them. From germline, CDR1 is SGHRS and CDR2 YFSETQ. This CDR3 has 13 amino acids. The CDR3 sequence is CASSLGRDYGYTF. The CDR3 DNA reads TGCGCCAGCAGCTTGGGGCGGGACTATGGCTACACCTTC.

The CDR3 DNA is TGTGCCAGCAGCCTTTCCCGAGGGCGGGGGGTCACAGATACGCAGTATTTT. This sequence encodes CASSLSRGRGVTDTQYF. The chain uses TRBV3-1 (or the pseudogene TRBV3-2) and TRBJ2-3; TRBD2 aligns across 8 bases. Germline CDR1 LGHDT, CDR2 YNNKEL (reference sequence). The CDR3 runs to 17 residues. V was pared by 4 bases and J by 2 bases, with 11 bases of the junction left unmatched.

The CDR3 sequence is CASSQDRVAGSYNEQFF. CDR3 nucleotide sequence: TGTGCCAGCAGCCAAGATCGGGTAGCGGGGAGCTACAATGAGCAGTTCTTC. The gene calls are TRBV3-1 (or the pseudogene TRBV3-2) and TRBJ2-1, with TRBD2 matching over 8 bases. The J segment lost 3 bases and the V segment lost 0 bases, leaving 7 bases of the junction unmatched. The germline gives CDR1 LGHDT, CDR2 YNNKEL (reference sequence). This CDR3 contains 17 residues.

In its sample, this clone was seen a few times. V is TRBV6-4 and J is TRBJ2-7; perhaps TRBD1 as D (6 bases). V lost 4 bases, J lost 1 base, and 11 bases lay in between. Germline V CDR1 and CDR2: MRHNA, SNTAGT. The CDR3 covers 14 residues. DNA for the CDR3: TGTGCCAGCAGTGCAGAGGGGGATTCCTACGAGCAGTACTTC. Protein product: CASSAEGDSYEQYF.

The chain joins TRBV21-1 to TRBJ2-7; the table's D gene call, TRBD1, was not cross checked with the DNA. TRBV21-1 is a pseudogene. This CDR3 has 18 amino acids. CDR3 DNA sequence: TGTGCCAGCAGCGCATGGTCCGGGACAGAGGACGTATCCTACGAGCAGTACTTC. Translating gives CASSAWSGTEDVSYEQYF.

The genes are TRBV2 and TRBJ2-1; the match to TRBD2 covers 7 bases. Germline V gene lookup returns CDR1 SNHLY and CDR2 FYNNEI. This CDR3 comprises 14 residues. Trimming cost V 3 bases and J 6 bases; bases outside gene matches: 5. The CDR3 coding sequence is TGTGCCAGCAGTGATAGACTAGCTCGCAATGAGCAGTTCTTC. Its translation: CASSDRLARNEQFF.

The chain has TRBV11-2 and TRBJ1-1; 7 positions agree with TRBD1. Germline V gives CDR1 SGHAT, CDR2 FQNNGV. The CDR3 covers 14 residues. Trimming at V came to 7 bases and at J to 0 bases, leaving 5 bases not matched to a gene. The CDR3 here is CASTTGQLNTEAFF. The CDR3, as DNA: TGTGCCAGCACCACGGGACAGTTGAACACTGAAGCTTTCTTT.

The chain is built from TRBV27 and TRBJ2-7, with D unclear. The CDR3 is 14 residues long. Germline loops: CDR1 MNHEY, CDR2 SMNVEV (reference sequence). Trimming removed 0 bases from V and 0 bases from J, with 6 bases in between. The DNA of the CDR3 is TGTGCCAGCAGTTTATCGTCGAGCTCCTACGAGCAGTACTTC. It is translated as CASSLSSSSYEQYF.

The V gene is TRBV5-4, the J gene TRBJ2-2; D remains unclear. Trimming shortened V by 2 bases and J by 3 bases, and 14 bases separated the two germline ends. CDR3 length: 16 amino acids. In germline, CDR1 is SGHNT, CDR2 YYREEE (reference sequence). The CDR3 DNA follows: TGTGCCAGCAGCTTTGGCACACCGCTTGACACCGGGGAGCTGTTTTTT. This codes for CASSFGTPLDTGELFF.

The chain employs TRBV19 and TRBJ1-5; 9 bases map to TRBD1. The CDR3 covers 15 residues. V was clipped by 5 bases and J by 5 bases; unmatched bases: 7. Germline-derived CDR1 and CDR2 are LNHDA and SQIVND (reference sequence). CDR3 sequence: CASSYRGPGYQPQHF. The CDR3, as DNA: TGTGCCAGTAGTTACAGGGGGCCCGGCTATCAGCCCCAGCATTTT.

This chain uses TRBV4-1 with TRBJ2-5; TRBD2 matches 7 bases. Unmatched junction bases numbered 4, after V lost 6 bases and J lost 0 bases. The CDR3 covers 14 residues. Germline CDR1 and CDR2: MGHRA and YSYEKL. CDR3 residues: CASSLGGYQETQYF. The DNA of the CDR3 is TGCGCCAGCAGTCTCGGGGGGTACCAAGAGACCCAGTACTTC.

The V and J genes are TRBV2 and TRBJ1-2, with a weak D call TRBD1 (5 bases). Germline-derived CDR1 and CDR2 are SNHLY and FYNNEI. There are 14 residues in the CDR3. CDR3 residues: CGGKGAGVYYGYTF. The DNA of the CDR3 is TGTGGAGGGAAAGGGGCGGGGGTTTATTATGGCTACACCTTC. Full variable domain (outside the CDR3, taken from reference TRBV2 and TRBJ1-2): EPEVTQTPSHQVTQMGQEVILRCVPISNHLYFYWYRQILGQKVEFLVSFYNNEISEKSEIFDDQFSVERPDGSNFTLKIRSTKLEDSAMYFCGGKGAGVYYGYTFGSGTRLTVV.